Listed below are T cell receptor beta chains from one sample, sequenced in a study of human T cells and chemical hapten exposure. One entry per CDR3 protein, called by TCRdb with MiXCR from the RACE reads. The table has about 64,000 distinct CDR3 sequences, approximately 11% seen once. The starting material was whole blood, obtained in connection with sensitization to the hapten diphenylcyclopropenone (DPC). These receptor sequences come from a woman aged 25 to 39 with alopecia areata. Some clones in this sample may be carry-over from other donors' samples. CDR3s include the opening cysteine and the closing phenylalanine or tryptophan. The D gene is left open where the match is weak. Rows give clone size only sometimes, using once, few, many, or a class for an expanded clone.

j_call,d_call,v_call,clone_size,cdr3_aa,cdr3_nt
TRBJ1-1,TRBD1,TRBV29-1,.,CSASTGLNTEAFF,TGCAGCGCCTCGACAGGGCTGAACACTGAAGCTTTCTTT
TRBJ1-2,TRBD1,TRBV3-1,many,CASSQEGRGRLGSGYTF,TGTGCCAGCAGCCAAGAAGGCAGGGGGCGGCTGGGTAGTGGCTACACCTTC
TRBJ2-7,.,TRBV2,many,CASSELQGIIYEQYF,TGTGCCAGCAGTGAACTTCAGGGGATAATCTACGAGCAGTACTTC
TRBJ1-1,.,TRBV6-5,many,CASTKGHDTEAFF,TGTGCCAGCACGAAGGGGCATGACACTGAAGCTTTCTTT
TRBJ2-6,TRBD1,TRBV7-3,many,CASSKTRTGPSGANVLTF,TGTGCCAGCAGCAAAACAAGGACAGGGCCCTCTGGGGCCAACGTCCTGACTTTC
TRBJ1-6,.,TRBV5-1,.,CASSLGQATGNSPLHF,TGCGCCAGCAGCTTGGGGCAGGCGACCGGGAATTCACCCCTCCACTTT
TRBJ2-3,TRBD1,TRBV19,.,CASTRDRLSDTQYF,TGTGCCAGTACTAGGGACAGACTTTCTGATACGCAGTATTTT
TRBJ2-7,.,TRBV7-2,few,CASSLSRERAGEQYF,TGTGCCAGCAGCTTATCCCGGGAGCGGGCTGGAGAGCAGTACTTC
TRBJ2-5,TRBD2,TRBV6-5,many,CASSLGLDQETQYF,TGTGCCAGCAGCCTCGGACTAGACCAAGAGACCCAGTACTTC
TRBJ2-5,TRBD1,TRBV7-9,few,CAISGQPQETQYF,TGTGCCATCTCGGGACAGCCCCAAGAGACCCAGTACTTC
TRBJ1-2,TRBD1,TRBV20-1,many,CSAFAPGQGYSSGYTF,TGCAGTGCTTTTGCCCCGGGACAGGGGTACTCCAGTGGCTACACCTTC
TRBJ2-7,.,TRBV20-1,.,CSAHASLGEYEQYF,TGCAGTGCTCACGCCTCGCTGGGGGAATACGAGCAGTACTTC
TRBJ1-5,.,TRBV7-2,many,CASSLETWQPQHF,TGTGCCAGCAGCTTAGAAACCTGGCAGCCCCAGCATTTT
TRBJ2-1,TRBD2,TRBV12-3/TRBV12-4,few,CASSLWSGGSLGNEQFF,TGTGCCAGCAGTTTGTGGAGCGGGGGCAGTCTTGGCAATGAGCAGTTCTTC
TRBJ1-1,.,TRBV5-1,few,CASSAVQNSWGEAFF,TGCGCCAGCAGCGCGGTCCAGAATAGCTGGGGTGAAGCTTTCTTT
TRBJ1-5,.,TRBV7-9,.,CASTTGDALQPQHF,TGTGCCAGCACCACTGGCGACGCGCTTCAGCCCCAGCATTTT
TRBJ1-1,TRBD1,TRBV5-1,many,CASSPIPGQLNTEAFF,TGCGCCAGCAGTCCAATCCCGGGACAGCTGAACACTGAAGCTTTCTTT
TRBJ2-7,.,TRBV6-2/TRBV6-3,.,CATMDPSETWEQYF,TGTGCCACCATGGACCCCTCAGAAACGTGGGAGCAGTACTTC
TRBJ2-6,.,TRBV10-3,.,CAISESSGQGSGANVLTF,TGTGCCATCAGTGAGTCGTCAGGACAAGGCTCTGGGGCCAACGTCCTGACTTTC
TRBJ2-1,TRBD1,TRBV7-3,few,CASSPGGSYNEQFF,TGTGCCAGCAGCCCAGGGGGTTCCTACAATGAGCAGTTCTTC
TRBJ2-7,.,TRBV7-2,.,CASSLGGNYEQYF,TGTGCCAGCAGCTTAGGCGGTAACTACGAGCAGTACTTC
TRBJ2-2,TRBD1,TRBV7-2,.,CASIKSGQHTGELFF,TGTGCCAGCATCAAATCGGGACAGCACACCGGGGAGCTGTTTTTT
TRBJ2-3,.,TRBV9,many,CASSVDRIVDTQYF,TGTGCCAGCAGCGTAGACAGAATAGTGGATACGCAGTATTTT
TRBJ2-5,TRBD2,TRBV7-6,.,CASSSDSGGETQYF,TGTGCCAGCAGCTCCGATAGCGGGGGGGAGACCCAGTACTTC
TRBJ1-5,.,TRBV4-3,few,CASSQGTGTGNQPQHF,TGCGCCAGCAGCCAAGGTACAGGGACGGGCAATCAGCCCCAGCATTTT
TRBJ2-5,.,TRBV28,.,CASSLANEETQYF,TGTGCCAGCAGTCTCGCAAATGAAGAGACCCAGTACTTC
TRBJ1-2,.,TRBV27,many,CASSLSPRDGYTF,TGTGCCAGCAGTTTATCACCCAGGGATGGCTACACCTTC
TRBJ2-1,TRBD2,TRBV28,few,CASLAQLAGVNEQFF,TGTGCCAGCCTAGCCCAACTAGCGGGAGTCAATGAGCAGTTCTTC
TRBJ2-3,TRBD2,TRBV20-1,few,CSARVGAGGLDTQYF,TGCAGTGCTAGAGTTGGAGCGGGGGGCCTCGATACGCAGTATTTT
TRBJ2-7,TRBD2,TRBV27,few,CASSFAGTSGRRGMYEQYF,TGTGCCAGCAGCTTTGCCGGGACTAGCGGGAGGCGGGGTATGTACGAGCAGTACTTC
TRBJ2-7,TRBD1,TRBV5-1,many,CASSPRGTGNTLQYF,TGCGCCAGCAGCCCACGGGGGACAGGTAATACCTTGCAGTACTTC
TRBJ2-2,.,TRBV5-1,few,CASSSGLATGELFF,TGCGCCAGCAGCTCGGGACTCGCCACCGGGGAGCTGTTTTTT
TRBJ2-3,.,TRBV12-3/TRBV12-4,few,CASSSPWARITDTQYF,TGTGCCAGCAGTTCTCCTTGGGCCCGAATCACAGATACGCAGTATTTT
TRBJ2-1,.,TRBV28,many,CASSGPYNEQFF,TGTGCCAGCAGTGGACCTTACAATGAGCAGTTCTTC
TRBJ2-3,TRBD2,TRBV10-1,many,CASSELAGGPADTQYF,TGCGCCAGCAGTGAGCTAGCGGGAGGGCCCGCAGATACGCAGTATTTT
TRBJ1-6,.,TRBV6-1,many,CASSEAGIGNSPLHF,TGTGCCAGCAGTGAAGCGGGGATTGGAAATTCACCCCTCCACTTT
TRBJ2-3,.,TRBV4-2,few,CASSPTPDSTDTQYF,TGTGCCAGCAGCCCAACCCCCGATAGCACAGATACGCAGTATTTT
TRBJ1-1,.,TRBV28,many,CASSYQGNTEAFF,TGTGCCAGCAGTTACCAGGGGAACACTGAAGCTTTCTTT
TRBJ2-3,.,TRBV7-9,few,CASSLRPTGSDTQYF,TGTGCCAGCAGCTTGAGGCCTACGGGTTCAGATACGCAGTATTTT
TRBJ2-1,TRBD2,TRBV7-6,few,CASSLGREGRNEQFF,TGTGCCAGCAGCTTAGGGCGGGAGGGCCGCAATGAGCAGTTCTTC
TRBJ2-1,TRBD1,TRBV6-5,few,CASSTGGIGEQFF,TGTGCCAGCAGTACAGGGGGAATTGGAGAGCAGTTCTTC
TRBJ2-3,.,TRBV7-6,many,CASSQTTDTQYF,TGTGCCAGCAGCCAAACCACAGATACGCAGTATTTT